Listed below are T cell receptor beta chains from one sample, sequenced in a study of blood T cell repertoires in COVID-19. Data came from immunoSEQ multiplex PCR; TCRdb stores just in-frame clones and leaves some out. The sample includes approximately 93,000 clones, around two thirds of them seen just once. The sequenced material came from peripheral blood. Receptors originate from a man between 65 and 80 years old with COVID-19, enrolled during active disease. CDR3s include the opening cysteine and the closing phenylalanine or tryptophan. A D gene is named only where the DNA matches it firmly. Clone sizes are given selectively: once, few, many, or a class where the clone is expanded.

d_call	v_call	j_call	clone_size	cdr3_aa	cdr3_nt
.	TRBV19	TRBJ2-7	once	CASSRQTSSYEQYF	TGTGCCAGTTCTCGACAGACGAGCTCCTACGAGCAGTACTTC
.	TRBV5-6	TRBJ1-2	once	CASSSWAHYGYTF	TGTGCCAGCAGCTCCTGGGCCCACTATGGCTACACCTTC
.	TRBV5-4	TRBJ1-3	.	CASSRSDSRSGNTIYF	TGTGCCAGCAGCAGATCGGACAGCCGCTCTGGAAACACCATATATTTT
.	TRBV4-2	TRBJ2-5	once	CASSQPTGKETQYF	TGTGCCAGCAGCCAACCTACAGGGAAGGAGACCCAGTACTTC
TRBD1	TRBV7-2	TRBJ2-7	.	CASSPRTGTHEQYF	TGTGCCAGCAGCCCAAGGACAGGTACTCACGAGCAGTACTTC
TRBD1	TRBV6-2/TRBV6-3	TRBJ1-1	.	CASSYPHRGTTEAFF	TGTGCCAGCAGTTACCCGCACAGGGGGACGACTGAAGCTTTCTTT
TRBD1	TRBV9	TRBJ1-5	once	CASSVPGQGIYQPQHF	TGTGCCAGCAGCGTGCCAGGACAGGGAATATACCAGCCCCAGCATTTT
.	TRBV6-1	TRBJ1-5	.	CASSEAGGADQPQHF	TGTGCCAGCAGTGAAGCGGGGGGGGCTGATCAGCCCCAGCATTTT
.	TRBV2	TRBJ1-5	once	CASRASDRSPQHF	TGTGCCAGCAGGGCCTCCGACAGGTCCCCCCAGCATTTT
.	TRBV4-2	TRBJ2-3	.	CASSQARGGDTQYF	TGTGCCAGCAGCCAAGCTAGGGGTGGAGATACGCAGTATTTT
TRBD1	TRBV4-3	TRBJ1-6	.	CASSQGYRTGGLWKVSPLHF	TGCGCCAGCAGCCAGGGATACAGGACAGGGGGCTTGTGGAAAGTTTCACCCCTCCACTTT
.	TRBV4-1	TRBJ1-3	.	CASSQDNNGGASGNTIYF	TGCGCCAGCAGCCAAGATAACAACGGGGGGGCCTCTGGAAACACCATATATTTT
.	TRBV3-1/TRBV3-2	TRBJ1-6	few	CASSAQVSNSPLHF	TGTGCCAGCAGCGCACAGGTTTCCAATTCACCCCTCCACTTT
TRBD2	TRBV5-4	TRBJ2-2	few	CASSSRLAENTGELFF	TGTGCCAGCAGCTCCCGACTAGCGGAGAACACCGGGGAGCTGTTTTTT
.	TRBV11-2	TRBJ1-2	.	CASSSNRGTTTGPNYGYTF	TGTGCCAGCAGCTCAAATAGGGGAACAACGACAGGACCCAACTATGGCTACACCTTC
.	TRBV5-1	TRBJ1-4	.	CASSLAGGRNNEKLFF	TGCGCCAGCAGCTTGGCGGGGGGGCGGAATAATGAGAAACTGTTTTTT
.	TRBV19	TRBJ2-1	.	CASTDSFYNEQFF	TGTGCCAGTACTGACTCCTTCTACAATGAGCAGTTCTTC
TRBD2	TRBV7-3	TRBJ2-1	.	CASSSRLAGYNEQFF	TGTGCCAGCAGCTCAAGACTAGCGGGATACAATGAGCAGTTCTTC
.	TRBV6-5	TRBJ2-7	.	CASRGSGEQYF	TGTGCCAGCAGGGGGAGTGGCGAGCAGTACTTC
TRBD2	TRBV7-6	TRBJ2-2	.	CASSLVPSGRNTGELFF	TGTGCCAGCAGCTTAGTGCCTAGCGGGAGGAACACCGGGGAGCTGTTTTTT
.	TRBV2	TRBJ1-4	.	CASSEARSNEKLFF	TGTGCCAGCAGTGAAGCGAGGTCTAATGAAAAACTGTTTTTT
TRBD1	TRBV18	TRBJ1-1	.	CASSQTGTGYSEAFF	TGTGCCAGCTCACAGACCGGGACAGGGTACTCTGAAGCTTTCTTT
TRBD1	TRBV5-5	TRBJ1-1	.	CASSLNLGGLNTEAFF	TGTGCCAGCAGCCTAAACCTAGGGGGCCTGAACACTGAAGCTTTCTTT
.	TRBV10-3	TRBJ2-2	.	CASGGADLGELFF	TGTGCCTCTGGGGGGGCAGACCTCGGGGAGCTGTTTTTT
TRBD1	TRBV15	TRBJ1-2	.	CATSRERTGGLYGYTF	TGTGCCACCAGCAGAGAAAGGACAGGGGGTTTGTATGGCTACACCTTC
TRBD2	TRBV4-2	TRBJ2-1	.	CASSPGLAVTGDEQFF	TGTGCCAGCAGCCCGGGACTAGCGGTGACAGGGGATGAGCAGTTCTTC
TRBD1	TRBV5-1	TRBJ2-7	few	CASSQVGTGDEQYF	TGCGCCAGCAGCCAAGTAGGGACAGGGGACGAGCAGTACTTC
TRBD2	TRBV2	TRBJ2-1	once	CASSEASGGYNEQFF	TGTGCCAGCAGTGAGGCTAGCGGGGGATACAATGAGCAGTTCTTC
.	TRBV6-1	TRBJ2-7	.	CASSDYGLSYEQYF	TGTGCCAGCAGTGATTATGGCCTCTCCTACGAGCAGTACTTC
.	TRBV4-1	TRBJ1-1	.	CASSQEWGPEIWTEAFF	TGCGCCAGCAGCCAAGAATGGGGGCCGGAGATATGGACTGAAGCTTTCTTT
TRBD1	TRBV6-2/TRBV6-3	TRBJ2-3	.	CASSNRDRSTDTQYF	TGTGCCAGCAGTAACCGGGACAGAAGCACAGATACGCAGTATTTT
TRBD2	TRBV27	TRBJ2-2	.	CASSLSLAGVAIGELFF	TGTGCCAGCAGTTTATCGTTAGCGGGAGTCGCTATCGGGGAGCTGTTTTTT
.	TRBV12-3/TRBV12-4	TRBJ2-1	.	CASSPGADNEQFF	TGTGCCAGCTCCCCCGGCGCGGACAATGAGCAGTTCTTC
.	TRBV6-5	TRBJ1-5	.	CASSTGRNQPQHF	TGTGCCAGCAGTACAGGGAGAAATCAGCCCCAGCATTTT
TRBD2	TRBV6-2/TRBV6-3	TRBJ2-7	.	CASSILAGAPYEQYF	TGTGCCAGCAGTATCCTAGCGGGAGCTCCCTACGAGCAGTACTTC
.	TRBV10-3	TRBJ2-1	.	CAISESLIVEQFF	TGTGCCATCAGTGAGTCTCTGATAGTTGAGCAGTTCTTC
TRBD1	TRBV9	TRBJ1-1	.	CASSVANRGTEAFF	TGTGCCAGCAGCGTAGCTAACAGGGGCACTGAAGCTTTCTTT
TRBD1	TRBV6-1	TRBJ1-3	.	CASIPGGSSGNTIYF	TGTGCCAGCATTCCAGGGGGTAGCTCTGGAAACACCATATATTTT
.	TRBV11-2	TRBJ2-7	.	CASSLDRLQIHEQYF	TGTGCCAGCAGCTTAGATCGTCTCCAGATCCACGAGCAGTACTTC
.	TRBV7-2	TRBJ1-1	.	CASSPRTANTEAFF	TGTGCCAGCAGCCCTCGGACAGCGAACACTGAAGCTTTCTTT
.	TRBV5-1	TRBJ2-5	few	CASSFLDSSETQYF	TGCGCCAGCAGCTTTCTGGACTCGAGCGAGACCCAGTACTTC